This T cell receptor (beta chain) originates from a study of blood T cell repertoires in COVID-19. Study as a whole: Collection of acute and convalescent COVID-19 samples took place in the United States, Italy and Spain. PBMCs, B-cell-depleted T cells, or T cells provided the cDNA or gDNA that made up the material.

The CDR3 runs to 15 residues. Unmatched junction bases numbered 13, after V lost 7 bases and J lost 9 bases. Germline V lookup: CDR1 SQVTM, CDR2 ANQGSEA. Patients from Seattle were sampled longitudinally, starting during active infection. Source study methods: Nucleated cell counts were estimated from reference gene primer amplification. Libraries were prepared by immunoSEQ multiplex PCR; TCRdb keeps only in-frame clonotypes and omits some of them. From that table come the V and J calls and clone size; the DNA was used to work out D and trimming. This sample has hundreds of thousands of clones; 86% occur once, and the top ten carry roughly 6.2%.

The specimen sequenced was peripheral blood. This receptor was taken from a woman older than 75 with COVID-19, enrolled during active disease. The chain combines TRBV29-1 with TRBJ2-1; 12 bases line up with TRBD1. CDR3 protein: CSALGQGAPSTEQFF. The CDR3, as DNA: TGCAGCGCGTTGGGACAGGGGGCACCGTCCACTGAGCAGTTCTTC.